This T cell receptor beta chain stems from a study of blood T cell repertoires in COVID-19. Study as a whole: Nucleic acid was either cDNA or gDNA, and it came from T cells, B-cell-depleted T cells, or PBMCs.

Ages ranged from about 18 to 89 years, with residence in approximately 23 US areas. The study assigned cohorts using participant-reported clinical history. The germline V gene has CDR1 SNHLY and CDR2 FYNNEI. The V end lost 2 bases, the J end lost 4 bases, and 15 bases lay between the germline ends. The CDR3 is 16 residues long. TCRdb's copy holds only in-frame clones and misses some; the assay was immunoSEQ multiplex PCR. The sample shows roughly 150,000 clones, approximately 80% of them seen only once. This TCR was recovered from a woman aged 50 to 60 who had recovered from COVID-19. The chain has TRBV2 and TRBJ1-5, with D unclear. The material sequenced was PBMCs or T cells enriched from blood (not recorded which). CDR3 residues: CASSEMVGRSNQPQHF. The CDR3 nucleotides are TGTGCCAGCAGTGAAATGGTTGGGAGGTCAAATCAGCCCCAGCATTTT.